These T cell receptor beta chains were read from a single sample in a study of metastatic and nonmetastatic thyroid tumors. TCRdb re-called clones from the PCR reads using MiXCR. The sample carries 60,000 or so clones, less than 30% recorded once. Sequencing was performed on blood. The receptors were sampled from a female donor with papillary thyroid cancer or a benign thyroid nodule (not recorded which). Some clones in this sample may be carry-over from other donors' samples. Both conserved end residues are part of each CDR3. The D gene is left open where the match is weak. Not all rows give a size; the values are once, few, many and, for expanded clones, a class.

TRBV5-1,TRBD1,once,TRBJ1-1,CASSSMTGRDTEAFF,TGCGCCAGCAGCTCCATGACAGGGAGGGACACTGAAGCTTTCTTT
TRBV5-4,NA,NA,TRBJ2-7,CASSLDSLYEQYF,TGTGCCAGCAGCTTGGACAGCCTCTACGAGCAGTACTTC
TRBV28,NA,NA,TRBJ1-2,CASKLFYGYTF,TGTGCCAGCAAACTCTTCTATGGCTACACCTTC
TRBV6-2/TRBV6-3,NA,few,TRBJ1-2,CASSYPLGLNYGYTF,TGTGCCAGCAGTTACCCTTTGGGACTGAACTATGGCTACACCTTC
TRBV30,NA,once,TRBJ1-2,CAWSVRGAANYGYTF,TGTGCCTGGAGTGTACGAGGGGCCGCGAACTATGGCTACACCTTC
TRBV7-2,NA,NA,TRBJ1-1,CASSQKRGWTEAFF,TGTGCCAGCAGTCAAAAAAGGGGGTGGACTGAAGCTTTCTTT
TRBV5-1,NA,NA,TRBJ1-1,CASSFYRGDNSNTEAFF,TGCGCCAGCAGCTTTTATCGGGGGGACAACTCGAACACTGAAGCTTTCTTT
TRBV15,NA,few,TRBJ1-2,CVTSRPGNYGYTF,TGTGTCACCAGCAGGCCGGGAAACTATGGCTACACCTTC
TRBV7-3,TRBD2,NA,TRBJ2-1,CASSPQGPAGIYNEQFF,TGTGCCAGCAGCCCCCAGGGCCCAGCGGGGATCTACAATGAGCAGTTCTTC
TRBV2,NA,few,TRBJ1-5,CASSLMGTGQPQHF,TGTGCCAGCAGCCTTATGGGGACGGGTCAGCCCCAGCATTTT
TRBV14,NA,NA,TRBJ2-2,CASRGLNTGELFF,TGTGCCAGCAGGGGTCTGAACACCGGGGAGCTGTTTTTT
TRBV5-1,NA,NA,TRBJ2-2,CASSTGRGYTVNTGELFF,TGCGCCAGCAGCACGGGCCGGGGTTACACCGTGAACACCGGGGAGCTGTTTTTT
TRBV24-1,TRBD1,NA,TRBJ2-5,CATSDDLPGQKETQYF,TGTGCCACCAGTGATGACCTGCCGGGACAGAAAGAGACCCAGTACTTC
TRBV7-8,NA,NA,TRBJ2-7,CASSLPTAYEQYF,TGTGCCAGCAGCTTACCCACAGCCTACGAGCAGTACTTC
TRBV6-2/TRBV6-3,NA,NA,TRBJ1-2,CASSYPPRRGDTSMGYTF,TGTGCCAGCAGTTACCCCCCGCGTAGGGGCGATACATCTATGGGCTACACCTTC
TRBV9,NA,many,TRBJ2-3,CASSPLVDSTDTQYF,TGTGCCAGCTCCCCACTAGTTGATTCCACAGATACGCAGTATTTT
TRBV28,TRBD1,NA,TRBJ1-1,CASTPGQGTGTEAFF,TGTGCCAGCACGCCGGGACAGGGAACAGGGACTGAAGCTTTCTTT
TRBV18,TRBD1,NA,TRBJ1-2,CASSPQQGESHGYTF,TGTGCCAGCTCACCTCAACAGGGGGAAAGCCATGGCTACACCTTC
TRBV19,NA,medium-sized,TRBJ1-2,CASKEADWDYGYTF,TGTGCCAGTAAAGAAGCGGACTGGGACTATGGCTACACCTTC
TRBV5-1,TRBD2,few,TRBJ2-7,CASSSTGRGYEQYF,TGCGCCAGCAGCTCCACCGGGAGGGGCTACGAGCAGTACTTC
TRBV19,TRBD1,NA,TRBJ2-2,CASSIGTGHGGELFF,TGTGCCAGTAGTATTGGGACAGGGCACGGCGGGGAGCTGTTTTTT
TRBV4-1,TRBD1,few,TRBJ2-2,CASSQGTGGSPGELFF,TGCGCCAGCAGCCAAGGGACAGGCGGAAGTCCCGGGGAGCTGTTTTTT
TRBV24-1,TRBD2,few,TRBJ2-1,CATSSSRGVGEQFF,TGTGCCACCAGTTCTTCTCGGGGGGTCGGGGAGCAGTTCTTC
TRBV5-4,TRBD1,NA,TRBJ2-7,CASSKHGQDTSYEQYF,TGTGCCAGCAGCAAACATGGACAGGACACCTCCTACGAGCAGTACTTC
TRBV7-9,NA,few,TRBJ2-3,CASVGADTQYF,TGTGCCAGCGTTGGCGCAGATACGCAGTATTTT
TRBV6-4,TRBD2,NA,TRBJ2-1,CASIPIGGAGGNEQFF,TGTGCCAGCATACCCATCGGGGGAGCGGGAGGTAATGAGCAGTTCTTC
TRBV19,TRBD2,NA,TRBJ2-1,CASKGTSGISYNEQFF,TGTGCCAGCAAAGGGACTAGCGGGATCTCCTACAATGAGCAGTTCTTC
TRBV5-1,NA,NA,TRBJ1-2,CASSLETGDGYTF,TGCGCCAGCAGCTTGGAAACGGGGGATGGCTACACCTTC
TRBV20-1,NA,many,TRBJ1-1,CSANSVLTEAFF,TGCAGTGCTAATTCAGTGTTAACTGAAGCTTTCTTT
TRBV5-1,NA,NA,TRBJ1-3,CASSLTLGGNTIYF,TGCGCCAGCAGCCTGACCCTTGGGGGAAACACCATATATTTT
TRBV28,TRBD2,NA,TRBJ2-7,CASTSAGVYEQYF,TGTGCCAGCACCTCAGCGGGAGTCTACGAGCAGTACTTC
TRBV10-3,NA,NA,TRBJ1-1,CAISEGGLENTEAFF,TGTGCCATCAGTGAGGGAGGGCTGGAGAACACTGAAGCTTTCTTT
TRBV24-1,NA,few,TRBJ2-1,CATSDCPRPSHEQFF,TGTGCCACCAGTGATTGCCCCAGACCATCACATGAGCAGTTCTTC
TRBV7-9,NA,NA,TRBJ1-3,CASRSDSGNTIYF,TGTGCCAGCAGAAGTGACTCTGGAAACACCATATATTTT
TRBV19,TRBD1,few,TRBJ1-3,CASMGTGGNTIYF,TGTGCCAGTATGGGGACAGGGGGGAACACCATATATTTT
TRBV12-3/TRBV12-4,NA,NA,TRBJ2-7,CASSPTGVEQYF,TGTGCCAGCAGCCCCACCGGGGTTGAGCAGTACTTC
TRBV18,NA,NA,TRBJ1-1,CASSPGQNTEAFF,TGTGCCAGCTCACCGGGACAGAACACTGAAGCTTTCTTT
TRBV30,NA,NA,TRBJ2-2,CAWSVSGNTGELFF,TGTGCCTGGAGTGTAAGCGGGAACACCGGGGAGCTGTTTTTT
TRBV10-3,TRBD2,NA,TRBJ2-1,CATEATSGGYNEQFF,TGTGCCACCGAGGCCACTAGCGGGGGGTACAATGAGCAGTTCTTC
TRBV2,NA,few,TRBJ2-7,CASSEGPQGQYF,TGTGCCAGCAGTGAAGGGCCACAGGGGCAGTACTTC
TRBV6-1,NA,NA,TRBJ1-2,CASSEGTATRLNYGYTF,TGTGCCAGCAGTGAAGGGACAGCAACAAGACTTAACTATGGCTACACCTTC
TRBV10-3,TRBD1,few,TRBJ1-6,CAISEEGAVHSPLHF,TGTGCCATCAGTGAGGAGGGGGCCGTTCATTCACCCCTCCACTTT
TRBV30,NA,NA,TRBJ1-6,CAWSAGRKIRDSPLHF,TGTGCCTGGAGCGCGGGACGGAAAATTCGGGATTCACCCCTCCACTTT
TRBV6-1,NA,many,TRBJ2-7,CASTTRGSYEQYF,TGTGCCAGCACGACAAGGGGAAGTTATGAGCAGTACTTC
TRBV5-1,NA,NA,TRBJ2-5,CASSTGPRQEETQYF,TGCGCCAGCAGCACGGGGCCGAGACAGGAGGAGACCCAGTACTTC
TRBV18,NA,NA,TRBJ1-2,CASSPFGATDYGYTF,TGTGCCAGCTCACCATTCGGGGCAACTGACTATGGCTACACCTTC
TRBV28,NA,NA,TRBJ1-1,CASRALQGDTEAFF,TGTGCCAGCAGGGCGTTACAGGGAGACACTGAAGCTTTCTTT
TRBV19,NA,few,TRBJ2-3,CASSRGGADTQYF,TGTGCCAGTAGCCGCGGAGGAGCAGATACGCAGTATTTT
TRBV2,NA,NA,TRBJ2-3,CASIRTWGTSTDTQYF,TGTGCCAGCATCCGAACGTGGGGGACTAGCACAGATACGCAGTATTTT
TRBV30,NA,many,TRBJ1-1,CAWSPLVEAFF,TGTGCCTGGAGCCCCTTGGTTGAAGCTTTCTTT
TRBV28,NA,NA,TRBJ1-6,CASSFPEVNSPLHF,TGTGCCAGCAGTTTCCCCGAGGTCAATTCACCCCTCCACTTT
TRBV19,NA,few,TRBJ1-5,CASSIPPPSNQPQHF,TGTGCCAGTAGTATCCCTCCGCCTAGCAATCAGCCCCAGCATTTT
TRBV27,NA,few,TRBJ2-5,CASSANLGAQETQYF,TGTGCCAGCAGCGCAAACTTAGGGGCCCAAGAGACCCAGTACTTC
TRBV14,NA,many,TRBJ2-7,CASSQAEFGSGGF,TGTGCCAGCAGCCAAGCCGAATTCGGGAGCGGCGGCTTC